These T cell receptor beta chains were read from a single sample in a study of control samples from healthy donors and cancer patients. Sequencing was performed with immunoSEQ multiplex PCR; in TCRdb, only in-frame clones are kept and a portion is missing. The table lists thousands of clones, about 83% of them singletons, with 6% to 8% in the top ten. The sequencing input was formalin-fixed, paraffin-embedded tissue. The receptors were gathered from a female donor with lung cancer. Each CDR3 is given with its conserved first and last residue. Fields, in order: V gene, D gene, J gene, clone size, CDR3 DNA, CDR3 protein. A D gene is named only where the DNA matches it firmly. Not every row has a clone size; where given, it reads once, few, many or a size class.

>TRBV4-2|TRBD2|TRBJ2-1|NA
TGTGCCAGCAGCGCGGGACTAGCGGGAGCTAGAGATGAGCAGTTCTTC
CASSAGLAGARDEQFF
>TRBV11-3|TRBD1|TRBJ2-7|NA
TGTGCCAGCAGGATAGTGGGACAGACCGAGCAGTACTTC
CASRIVGQTEQYF
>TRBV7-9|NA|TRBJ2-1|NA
TGTGCCAGCAGCTTAAAGGGATGGGAGTCGGGTGAGCAGTTCTTC
CASSLKGWESGEQFF
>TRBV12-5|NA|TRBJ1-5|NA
TGTGCTAGTGCCCAGCAGAAAATTAATCAGCCCCAGCATTTT
CASAQQKINQPQHF
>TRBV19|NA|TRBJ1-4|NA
TGTGCCAGTAGTTTTGGGGGTGAAAAACTGTTTTTT
CASSFGGEKLFF
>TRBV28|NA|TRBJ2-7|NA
TGTGCCAGCGACCGAACAGGGAACTACGAGCAGTACTTC
CASDRTGNYEQYF
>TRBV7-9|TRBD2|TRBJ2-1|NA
TGTGCCAGCAGCCGCGGACTAGCGGGAGCAGGTGATGAGCAGTTCTTC
CASSRGLAGAGDEQFF
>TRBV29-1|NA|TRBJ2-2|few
TGCAGCGTTCGAAGAGCGAACACCGGGGAGCTGTTTTTT
CSVRRANTGELFF
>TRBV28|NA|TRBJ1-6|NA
TGTGCCAGCAGTTTTGCTAATTTGGCGGATAATTCACCCCTCCACTTT
CASSFANLADNSPLHF
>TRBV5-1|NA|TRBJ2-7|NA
TGCGCCAGCAGCTTGGACTGGGAAGTAGGGGGCTACGAGCAGTACTTC
CASSLDWEVGGYEQYF
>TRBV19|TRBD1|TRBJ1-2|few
TGTGCCAGTAGTGCCAGACAGGGGGTAGGGTATGGCTACACCTTC
CASSARQGVGYGYTF
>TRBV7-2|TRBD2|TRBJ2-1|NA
TGTGCCAGCAGCTTAGTAGCGGGAGTCGATGAGCAGTTCTTC
CASSLVAGVDEQFF
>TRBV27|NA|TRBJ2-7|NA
TGTGCCAGCAGTTCTTACCGGGACATTCACGAGCAGTACTTC
CASSSYRDIHEQYF
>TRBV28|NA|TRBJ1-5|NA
TGTGCCAGCAGTTTAGTGGCAGGGATTCATCAGCCCCAGCATTTT
CASSLVAGIHQPQHF
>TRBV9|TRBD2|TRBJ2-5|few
TGTGCCAGCAGCGTGTATAGCGGGGAAGAGACCCAGTACTTC
CASSVYSGEETQYF
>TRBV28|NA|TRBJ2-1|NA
TGTGCCAGCAGTTCCTGGGAGCAGAATGAGCAGTTCTTC
CASSSWEQNEQFF
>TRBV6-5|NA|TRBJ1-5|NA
TGTGCCAGCAGACCTCAGAGGGGCAATCAGCCCCAGCATTTT
CASRPQRGNQPQHF
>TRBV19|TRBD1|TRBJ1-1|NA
TGTGCCAGTAGTGGTAGACAGGGGTCGAACACTGAAGCTTTCTTT
CASSGRQGSNTEAFF
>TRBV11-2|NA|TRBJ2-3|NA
TGTGCCAGCAGTAATTACAGGCCCCTCACAGATACGCAGTATTTT
CASSNYRPLTDTQYF
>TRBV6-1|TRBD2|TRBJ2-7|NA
TGTGCCAGCAGTGAAGGAGTGGGACTAGCGGGAGGGAGGTACGAGCAGTACTTC
CASSEGVGLAGGRYEQYF
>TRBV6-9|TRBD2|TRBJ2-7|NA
TGTGCCAGCGGTCCACTAGCGGGAAAACCCCTTCCCCCCGAGCAGTACTTC
CASGPLAGKPLPPEQYF
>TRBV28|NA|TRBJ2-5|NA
TGTGCCAGCAGCCCGAAGGGACTTCAAGAGACCCAGTACTTC
CASSPKGLQETQYF
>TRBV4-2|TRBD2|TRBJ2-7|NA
TGTGCCAGCAGCCAAGGAATTGGGCGGGAGATCTACGAGCAGTACTTC
CASSQGIGREIYEQYF
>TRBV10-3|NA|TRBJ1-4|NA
TGTGCCATCAGTGAGGGCAGGGGTAATGAAAAACTGTTTTTT
CAISEGRGNEKLFF
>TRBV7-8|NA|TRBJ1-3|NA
TGTGCCAGCAGCCAACAGGGAGTGAAGAAGGCCACCATATATTTT
CASSQQGVKKATIYF